This TCR beta chain was identified in a study of pediatric ulcerative colitis. Study-wide results and limits: A couple of rectal clonotypes were found only in ulcerative colitis patients, all of them. Clonal expansions reduced rectal repertoire diversity in acute severe colitis. Blood samples from a couple of patients yielded substantially fewer templates and were excluded from blood-rectal overlap analysis.

In the case of this clone: Its antigen is as yet unknown.

This CDR3 has 19 amino acids. Germline trimming cut 3 bases from V and 2 bases from J; bases unmatched to any gene: 17. Germline V gives CDR1 SGHAT, CDR2 FQNNGV. Using immunoSEQ multiplex PCR, the repertoire was profiled, and TCRdb retains in-frame clones only, with some absent. The sample has 30,000 to 45,000 clones; approximately 87% are singletons. The chain has TRBV11-2 and TRBJ1-1; 8 bases are a match to TRBD1. Specimen: blood. The clonotype originates from a girl under 18 with moderate ulcerative colitis. For the CDR3, the DNA is TGTGCCAGCAGCTTCGATTCCGGGACAGGAGGCACGATAAACACTGAAGCTTTCTTT. Its translation is CASSFDSGTGGTINTEAFF.